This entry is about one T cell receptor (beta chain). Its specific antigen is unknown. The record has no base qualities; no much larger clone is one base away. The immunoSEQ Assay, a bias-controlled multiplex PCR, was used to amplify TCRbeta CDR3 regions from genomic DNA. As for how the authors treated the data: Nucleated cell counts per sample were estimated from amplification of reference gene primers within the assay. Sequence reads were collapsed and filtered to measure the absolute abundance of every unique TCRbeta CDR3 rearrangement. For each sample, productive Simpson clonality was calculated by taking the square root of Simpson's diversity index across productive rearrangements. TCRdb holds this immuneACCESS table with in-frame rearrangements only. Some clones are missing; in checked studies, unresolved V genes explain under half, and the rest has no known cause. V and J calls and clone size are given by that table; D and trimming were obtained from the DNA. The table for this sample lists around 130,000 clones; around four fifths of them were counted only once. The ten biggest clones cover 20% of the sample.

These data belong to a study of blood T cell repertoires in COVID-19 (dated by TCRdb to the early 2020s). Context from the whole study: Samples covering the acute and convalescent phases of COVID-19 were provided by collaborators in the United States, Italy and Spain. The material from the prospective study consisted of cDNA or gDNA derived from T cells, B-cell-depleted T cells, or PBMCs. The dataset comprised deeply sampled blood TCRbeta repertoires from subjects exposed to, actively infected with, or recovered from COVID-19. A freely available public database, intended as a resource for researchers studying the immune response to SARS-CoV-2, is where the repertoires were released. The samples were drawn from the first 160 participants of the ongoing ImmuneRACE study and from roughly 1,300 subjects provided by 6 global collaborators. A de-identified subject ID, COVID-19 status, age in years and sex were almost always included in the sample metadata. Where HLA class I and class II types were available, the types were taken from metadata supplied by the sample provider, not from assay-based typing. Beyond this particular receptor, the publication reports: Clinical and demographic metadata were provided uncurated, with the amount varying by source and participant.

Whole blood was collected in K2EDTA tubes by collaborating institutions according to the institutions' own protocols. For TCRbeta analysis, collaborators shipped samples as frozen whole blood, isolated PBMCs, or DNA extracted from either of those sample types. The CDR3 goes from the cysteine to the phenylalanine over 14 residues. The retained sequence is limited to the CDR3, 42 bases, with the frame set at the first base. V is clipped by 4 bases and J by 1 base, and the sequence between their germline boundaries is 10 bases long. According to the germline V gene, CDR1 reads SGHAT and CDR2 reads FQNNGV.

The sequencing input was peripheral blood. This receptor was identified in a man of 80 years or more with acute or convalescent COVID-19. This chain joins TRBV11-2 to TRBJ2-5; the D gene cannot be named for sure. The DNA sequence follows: TGTGCCAGCAGCTCCACAACCTTCCAAGAGACCCAGTACTTC. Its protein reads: CASSSTTFQETQYF. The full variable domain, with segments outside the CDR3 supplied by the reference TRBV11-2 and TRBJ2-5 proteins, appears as EAGVAQSPRYKIIEKRQSVAFWCNPISGHATLYWYQQILGQGPKLLIQFQNNGVVDDSQLPKDRFSAERLKGVDSTLKIQPAKLEDSAVYLCASSSTTFQETQYFGPGTRLLVL.